A selection of T cell receptor beta chains follows, all from one sample in a study of T-cell reconstitution after alpha-beta-depleted transplantation in children. From the PCR reads, TCRdb called clonotypes with MiXCR, one entry per CDR3 protein. The table records over 450,000 distinct CDR3 sequences, 10% to 13% of them present only once. The sample here was PBMCs, taken before TCRalphabeta/CD19-depleted stem cell transplant. The receptors stem from a child aged 2-15 years with inherited bone marrow failure, due to receive a stem cell transplant. Both conserved end residues are part of each CDR3. The D gene is left open where the match is weak. Clone size is shown for a subset of rows, as once, few, many or a class of expanded clone.

few	TRBV19	NA	TRBJ2-2	TGTGCCAGTAGTATATCCCGGACTGCCTCGAGGGGGGAGCTGTTTTTT	CASSISRTASRGELFF
few	TRBV7-2	NA	TRBJ2-3	TGTGCCAGCAGCTTAGTAGGGTGGGTCACAGATACGCAGTATTTT	CASSLVGWVTDTQYF
few	TRBV5-1	TRBD2	TRBJ2-4	TGCGCCAGCAGCTTTGGGACTAGCGGACGAAACATTCAGTACTTC	CASSFGTSGRNIQYF
NA	TRBV23-1	TRBD1	TRBJ1-5	TGCGCCAGCAGTCAATCGCCCTCCCCCAGGGAGGGGGCGAGTCAGCCCCAGCATTTT	CASSQSPSPREGASQPQHF
NA	TRBV15	NA	TRBJ2-7	TGTGCCACCAGCAGAGGTATTAATGAGGAGCAGTACTTC	CATSRGINEEQYF
few	TRBV28	TRBD1	TRBJ2-2	TGTGCCAGCAGATTGGGACAGGGGGCCGGGGAGCTGTTTTTT	CASRLGQGAGELFF
many	TRBV9	TRBD1	TRBJ1-2	TGTGCCAGCAGCCGGGACAGCGGTTACTATGGCTACACCTTC	CASSRDSGYYGYTF
many	TRBV7-2	NA	TRBJ2-7	TGTGCCAGCAGCAGGGAGCCGTGGACTACCAAAATCTCCTACGAGCAGTACTTC	CASSREPWTTKISYEQYF
many	TRBV10-3	NA	TRBJ2-2	TGTGCCATCAGTTTAAGGGACACCGGGGAGCTGTTTTTT	CAISLRDTGELFF
few	TRBV11-2	NA	TRBJ1-2	TGTGCCAGCAGCTCGACGGGACGGATCCCCCACTATGGCTACACCTTC	CASSSTGRIPHYGYTF
NA	TRBV14	NA	TRBJ2-3	TGTGCCAGCAGCCCGTACGAGGCAACGCAGTATTTT	CASSPYEATQYF
many	TRBV7-9	NA	TRBJ2-6	TGTGCCAGCAGCTTGGGGTCAGCTGGGGCCAACGTCCTGACTTTC	CASSLGSAGANVLTF
many	TRBV20-1	NA	TRBJ2-3	TGCAGTGCCCCAGGGGGGGAGGTCACAGATACGCAGTATTTT	CSAPGGEVTDTQYF
many	TRBV12-3/TRBV12-4	NA	TRBJ1-4	TGTGCCAGCAGTCCAGGGGTATTTAATGAAAAACTGTTTTTT	CASSPGVFNEKLFF
many	TRBV6-5	TRBD1	TRBJ1-2	TGTGCCAGCAGCTTAGCCCGGACAGGGGACGGCTACACCTTC	CASSLARTGDGYTF
NA	TRBV19	NA	TRBJ1-1	TGTGCCAGCCAACGGGAGGGGTTGTGGACTGACGCTTTCTTT	CASQREGLWTDAFF
NA	TRBV20-1	NA	TRBJ2-1	TGCAGTGCTAGAGGACGGGGCGCGAGCTCCTACAATGAGCCGTTCTTC	CSARGRGASSYNEPFF
NA	TRBV6-5	TRBD2	TRBJ2-3	TGTGCCAGCAGTTACGGGATTCCGGGACTAGCGGAATCAGATACGCAGTATTTT	CASSYGIPGLAESDTQYF
many	TRBV7-9	TRBD1	TRBJ2-5	TGTGCCAGCAGCTTACTCCCGGGACAGAAAGAGACCCAGTACTTC	CASSLLPGQKETQYF
few	TRBV12-3/TRBV12-4	TRBD2	TRBJ2-7	TGTGCCAGCAGTTTAGACAGCGGGAGTTTTTCCTTCGAGCAGTACTTC	CASSLDSGSFSFEQYF
few	TRBV20-1	TRBD1	TRBJ2-2	TGCAGTGCAACCCGGACAGGGGGAACCGGGGAGCTGTTTTTT	CSATRTGGTGELFF
many	TRBV2	NA	TRBJ2-3	TGTGCCAGCAGAGACCCCGGGGGCGCAGATACGCAGTATTTT	CASRDPGGADTQYF
many	TRBV20-1	TRBD2	TRBJ2-1	TGCAGTGTTCAGCGGGAGAGGAGGGTTAAGGATGAGCAGTTCTTC	CSVQRERRVKDEQFF
many	TRBV5-1	NA	TRBJ2-5	TGCGCCAGCAGCTCACTAGCAATGGAGACCCAGTACTTC	CASSSLAMETQYF
many	TRBV3-1	NA	TRBJ1-3	TGTGCCAGCAGCCACTCCAGGGTGCACGGAAACACCATATATTTT	CASSHSRVHGNTIYF
many	TRBV29-1	NA	TRBJ1-1	TGCAGCGGGGACCGATCGAACACTGAAGCTTTCTTT	CSGDRSNTEAFF
many	TRBV29-1	TRBD1	TRBJ2-7	TGCAGCGTTTACCCGCGACAGGGAAGAGAACAGTACTTC	CSVYPRQGREQYF
many	TRBV29-1	TRBD1	TRBJ2-2	TGCAGCGTTAGCCATCCTCCAGGGGGCGGGCGGACCGGGGAGCTGTTTTTT	CSVSHPPGGGRTGELFF
few	TRBV4-1	TRBD1	TRBJ2-6	TGCGCCAGCAGCCAAGTGACAGGGCTTGGGGCCAACGTCCTGACTTTC	CASSQVTGLGANVLTF
many	TRBV20-1	NA	TRBJ2-3	TGCAGTGCTGAATTAGGGGGGGTAAGCACAGATACGCAGTATTTT	CSAELGGVSTDTQYF
few	TRBV12-3/TRBV12-4	TRBD1	TRBJ1-1	TGTGCCAGCAGTTCCAGCAGGGGGGGGACTGAAGCTTTCTTT	CASSSSRGGTEAFF
many	TRBV20-1	NA	TRBJ2-1	TGCAGTGCGAGCCTTAGCCTAAACTACAATGAGCAGTTCTTC	CSASLSLNYNEQFF
many	TRBV28	NA	TRBJ1-1	TGTGCCAGCAGAGCTGCCCACACTGAAGCTTTCTTT	CASRAAHTEAFF
few	TRBV4-1	NA	TRBJ1-1	TGCGCCAGCAGCCAACCACCCAGGGGGAACACTGAAGCTTTCTTT	CASSQPPRGNTEAFF
many	TRBV27	NA	TRBJ2-7	TGTGCCAGCAGATCAGGGAATTCCTACGAGCAGTACTTC	CASRSGNSYEQYF
NA	TRBV19	NA	TRBJ2-3	TGTGCCAGTAGTGTACAGGCGTGGCCTATGAATACGCAGTATTTT	CASSVQAWPMNTQYF
many	TRBV4-3	NA	TRBJ2-7	TGCGCCAGCAGCCAAGTGGTCCGGTACTCCTACGAGCAGTACTTC	CASSQVVRYSYEQYF
NA	TRBV27	TRBD2	TRBJ2-5	TGTGCCAGCAGTTTATGGGGCGGGAGGAGGGAGACCCAGTACTTC	CASSLWGGRRETQYF
many	TRBV15	TRBD1	TRBJ2-7	TGTGCCACCAGCAGAGATAGGGGACAGGCCTACGAGCAGTACTTC	CATSRDRGQAYEQYF
NA	TRBV23-1	NA	TRBJ1-5	TGCGCCAGCAGTCCAACAGGGAGGGGTCAGCCCCAGCATTTT	CASSPTGRGQPQHF
many	TRBV27	NA	TRBJ1-1	TGTGCCAGCAGCCGGACCTTTTTGAACACTGAAGCTTTCTTT	CASSRTFLNTEAFF
many	TRBV19	TRBD2	TRBJ2-2	TGTGCTTGCGCCGAACTAGCGGGAGTGGGGGAGCTGTTTTTT	CACAELAGVGELFF
many	TRBV27	NA	TRBJ2-3	TGTGCCAGCAGTTTACGGGGATCGAGAGGCACAGATACGCAGTATTTT	CASSLRGSRGTDTQYF
many	TRBV7-9	NA	TRBJ1-3	TGTGCCAGCAGCTTAATTGGGGGGAGTACCTCTGGAAACACCATATATTTT	CASSLIGGSTSGNTIYF
NA	TRBV20-1	TRBD1	TRBJ1-2	TGCAGTGCGAGCCCTTACAGGGGAGATAACTATGGCTACACCTTC	CSASPYRGDNYGYTF